What follows describes a single T cell receptor (beta chain). Its antigen is still unknown. V lost 5 bases and J lost 0, with 17 bases in between. Germline V lookup: CDR1 DFQATT, CDR2 SNEGSKA (reference sequence). This CDR3 spans 17 amino acids. TCRdb re-called the reads with MiXCR, one entry per CDR3 protein. The sample consists of around 800,000 distinct CDR3 sequences, around a third of them appearing once. These data belong to a study of T cell repertoires in cytomegalovirus infection. Study-level background: Researchers turned to recently identified HLA-C-restricted CMV epitopes as well as well-studied HLA-B-restricted ones. The public TCR beta signatures pointed to both CMV infection and matching HLA type.

Study-wide results and limits: Identification of carriers of CMV plus the relevant HLA was achieved through cumulative public TCR beta family frequency. HLA-C-restricted CMV clonotypes gave the most frequent clonotype in two of eight donors.

This TCR was recovered from a human donor in good health (CMV status not recorded). Some clones in this sample may be carry-over from other donors' samples. The specimen comprised cultured CD8+ T cells from PBMCs, sampled from culture after CMV antigen stimulation. The chain uses TRBV20-1 and TRBJ1-6; a possible D gene is TRBD1 (5 bases). The CDR3 nucleotides read TGCAGTGCTCTGGGACTGGGTCGTTACTCCTATAATTCACCCCTCCACTTT. Translated: CSALGLGRYSYNSPLHF.